Presented here are 27 T cell receptor beta chains from one specimen sequenced in a study of OX40 agonist ivuxolimab in advanced cancers. Clones were read by immunoSEQ multiplex PCR, and TCRdb kept only the in-frame ones, dropping some. Among tens of thousands of clones listed, 88% were seen once. Sample: CD4+ or CD8+ T cells sorted from blood, taken in a trial of the OX40 agonist ivuxolimab. These receptors were obtained from an adult with an advanced solid tumor such as melanoma, head and neck, liver or kidney cancer.

The chain uses TRBV19 and TRBJ2-7, with D hard to call. Germline values: CDR1 LNHDA, CDR2 SQIVND (reference sequence). Trimming pared 6 bases from V and 2 bases from J, leaving 11 bases between. The CDR3 is made up of 13 amino acids. CDR3 coding DNA: TGTGCCAGTAGCCCTTTCAAGACCTACGAGCAGTACTTC. Protein sequence: CASSPFKTYEQYF. The full variable domain, its missing parts supplied by reference TRBV19 and TRBJ2-7, is DGGITQSPKYLFRKEGQNVTLSCEQNLNHDAMYWYRQDPGQGLRLIYYSQIVNDFQKGDIAEGYSVSREKKESFPLTVTSAQKNPTAFYLCASSPFKTYEQYFGPGTRLTVT.

This clone appeared a few times. This chain connects TRBV28 to TRBJ2-7; unclear D gene. Between the trimmed V and J ends, which lost 8 bases and 4 bases, there was a span of 6 bases. The CDR3 extends over 10 amino acids. Per the germline V gene, CDR1 is MDHEN and CDR2 is SYDVKM. The CDR3: CASSHYEQYF. The CDR3 coding sequence is TGTGCCAGCTCCCATTACGAGCAGTACTTC.

This clone has only one observation. This chain connects TRBV28 to TRBJ2-3; tentative D call: TRBD2 (6 bases). The germline V gene encodes CDR1 MDHEN and CDR2 SYDVKM. V gave up 3 bases and J gave up 1 base, with 11 bases separating them. This CDR3 spans 15 amino acids. In nucleotides, the CDR3 is TGTGCCAGCAGTTTTTTGTCTAGCGGCACAGATACGCAGTATTTT. This translates into CASSFLSSGTDTQYF.

The chain employs TRBV7-2 and TRBJ1-5; D is perhaps TRBD1 (5 bases). CDR1 SGHTA and CDR2 FQGNSA come from the germline V gene. The CDR3 loop spans 14 amino acids. The V gene lost 1 base and the J gene lost 11 bases, with 15 bases spanning the gap. Written as DNA, the CDR3 is TGTGCCAGCAGCTTAGAAGGCACCGCGGGGGCCCAGCATTTT. Protein: CASSLEGTAGAQHF.

The chain couples TRBV19 to TRBJ1-4; no definite D call. There are 14 residues in the CDR3. Deletions cut 8 bases from V and 4 bases from J, with 14 bases between. The germline V gene has CDR1 LNHDA and CDR2 SQIVND (reference sequence). CDR3 region: CASRPRDNNEKLFF. As DNA, the CDR3 is TGTGCCAGTCGACCCCGAGACAATAATGAAAAACTGTTTTTT.

The J gene is TRBJ2-5, the V gene TRBV5-1; 7 bases are shared with TRBD1. The CDR3 extends over 14 amino acids. CDR1 and CDR2 (germline): SGHRS, YFSETQ. V lost 4 bases and J lost 0; bases outside the gene matches: 3. CDR3 sequence reads: CASSPGTDQETQYF. The CDR3 DNA is TGCGCCAGCAGCCCGGGGACAGACCAAGAGACCCAGTACTTC.

CDR3 loop: CASSEQGTLAGANVLTF. The CDR3 nucleotides are TGCGCCAGCAGCGAACAGGGGACATTGGCTGGGGCCAACGTCCTGACTTTC. The rearrangement uses TRBV5-1 and TRBJ2-6, with 7 positions matching TRBD1. This CDR3 has 17 amino acids. The ends lost 4 bases at V and 2 bases at J; junction bases unmatched: 9. Germline CDR1 reads SGHRS; CDR2 reads YFSETQ.

The V call is TRBV5-8, the J call TRBJ2-7, with 9 bases aligning to TRBD1. The CDR3 is made up of 14 amino acids. Germline CDR1 is SGHTS and CDR2 is YDEGEE. The V segment lost 5 bases and the J segment 6 bases; nucleotides outside the gene matches: 9. DNA for the CDR3: TGTGCCAGCAGAAAAGGGACAGGGATTAGCGAGCAGTACTTC. Translated, it gives CASRKGTGISEQYF.

This clone has a single count. This sequence joins TRBV2 and TRBJ2-7; D may be TRBD1 (5 bases). The germline CDR1 and CDR2 sequences are SNHLY and FYNNEI. Trimming took 6 bases from V and 2 from J, leaving 11 bases between them. The CDR3 has 13 amino acids. This CDR3 reads CASRTDSPYEQYF. CDR3 nucleotides: TGTGCCAGCAGGACCGACAGCCCCTACGAGCAGTACTTC.

The chain links TRBV4-1 to TRBJ2-2, with 7 positions matching TRBD2. The trim removed 4 bases at V and 3 bases at J, leaving 11 bases unmatched. The CDR3 is 17 amino acids. Germline-derived CDR1 and CDR2 are MGHRA and YSYEKL. CDR3: CASSPTPGGGDTGELFF. The CDR3 nucleotides read TGCGCCAGCAGCCCCACTCCTGGGGGGGGAGACACCGGGGAGCTGTTTTTT.

The V gene is TRBV27, the J gene TRBJ2-2; 7 nucleotides align to TRBD1. CDR1 is MNHEY, CDR2 SMNVEV, per germline (reference sequence). With V trimmed by 2 bases and J by 2 bases, 5 bases remained unmatched. The CDR3 length is 16 residues. The CDR3 DNA reads TGTGCCAGCAGTTTAGAAAGGGGGCGTAACACCGGGGAGCTGTTTTTT. Amino acids: CASSLERGRNTGELFF.

The chain joins TRBV5-5 to TRBJ2-3, with TRBD2 identical over 7 bases. The germline V gene encodes CDR1 SGHKS and CDR2 YYEKEE (reference sequence). The CDR3 has 16 residues. Trimming took 4 bases from V and 1 from J; bases not matched to a gene: 9. The CDR3, as DNA: TGTGCCAGCAGCCCCGTCGGGCTAGCGGGCACAGATACGCAGTATTTT. It is translated as CASSPVGLAGTDTQYF.

J is TRBJ2-3 and V is TRBV14, with a possible D match to TRBD2 (6 bases). The CDR3 consists of 16 residues. Deletions cut 5 bases from V and 1 base from J, with 16 bases between. In germline, CDR1 is SGHDN, CDR2 FVKESK. Here the CDR3 reads CASSKTSFFGTDTQYF. The CDR3 DNA follows: TGTGCCAGCAGCAAAACTAGCTTTTTCGGCACAGATACGCAGTATTTT.

This chain uses TRBV5-6 with TRBJ2-7, with D perhaps TRBD2 (5 bases). Trimming cost V 4 bases and J 6 bases, with 14 bases left between them. Germline CDR1 SGHDT, CDR2 YYEEEE. The CDR3 extends over 13 amino acids. CDR3 nucleotide sequence: TGTGCCAGCAGCCAGACCATCGGGGTCGAGCAGTACTTC. Translated: CASSQTIGVEQYF.

This clone was observed once. The chain uses TRBV9 and TRBJ2-5; perhaps TRBD2 as D (5 bases). Germline assignment: CDR1 SGDLS and CDR2 YYNGEE. The CDR3 contains 12 residues. V lost 4 bases and J lost 5, with 9 bases in between. This CDR3 reads CASSRPGETQYF. Here the CDR3 DNA reads TGTGCCAGCAGCCGGCCGGGGGAGACCCAGTACTTC.

The rearrangement uses TRBV7-9 and TRBJ2-1; 11 bases are a match to TRBD2. Trimming took 9 bases from V and 1 from J; bases not matched to a gene: 8. The CDR3 spans 16 residues. CDR1 and CDR2 (germline): SEHNR, FQNEAQ (reference sequence). The CDR3 reads CASGKWTSGSYNEQFF. The CDR3 DNA reads TGTGCCAGTGGGAAATGGACTAGCGGGTCCTACAATGAGCAGTTCTTC.

The rearrangement joins TRBV6-1 to TRBJ2-3; no definite D call. Trimming removed 7 bases at V and 0 bases at J, with 11 bases between. CDR1 and CDR2 from the germline V gene are MNHNS and SASEGT. CDR3 length: 14 residues. The CDR3 reads CASNVGYSTDTQYF. CDR3 coding DNA: TGTGCCAGCAACGTGGGTTACAGCACAGATACGCAGTATTTT.

The chain employs TRBV6-5 and TRBJ2-3, with TRBD2 matching 7 bases. After removal of 2 bases from V and 2 bases from J, the junction contained 7 bases not matched to a gene. The CDR3 runs 16 residues. Germline CDR1 and CDR2: MNHEY and SVGAGI. Here the CDR3 DNA reads TGTGCCAGCAGTTACGATGCGGGAGTCGCCACAGATACGCAGTATTTT. Protein sequence: CASSYDAGVATDTQYF.

The chain links TRBV19 to TRBJ2-7; 11 bases are a match to TRBD2. The CDR3 has 17 amino acids. CDR1 is LNHDA and CDR2 is SQIVND in the germline V gene (reference sequence). V trimming: 2 bases; J trimming: 4 bases; junction bases outside the gene matches: 10. Here the CDR3 DNA reads TGTGCCAGTAGTATAAAAACTAGCGGGAGTTTTGGGTACGAGCAGTACTTC. Translating gives CASSIKTSGSFGYEQYF.

The gene calls are TRBV5-4 and TRBJ2-1; weak D call: TRBD2 (5 bases). Germline CDR1 is SGHNT and CDR2 is YYREEE (reference sequence). V lost 4 bases and J lost 0, with 11 bases in between. The CDR3 contains 15 residues. This chain's CDR3 is CASSARTFSYNEQFF. CDR3 nucleotides: TGTGCCAGCAGCGCGCGGACTTTCTCCTACAATGAGCAGTTCTTC.

This rearrangement joins TRBV7-8 to TRBJ1-1; the D gene is possibly TRBD1 (6 bases). Trimming removed 2 bases from V and 6 bases from J, with 19 bases in between. The CDR3 length is 16 residues. CDR1 and CDR2 from the germline V gene are SGHVS and FQNEAQ. Here the CDR3 DNA reads TGTGCCAGCAGCTTACTCAACAACAGGGTACTCGCTGAAGCTTTCTTT. This sequence encodes CASSLLNNRVLAEAFF.

The chain carries TRBV7-2 and TRBJ2-7, with D perhaps TRBD2 (6 bases). The CDR3 consists of 14 residues. Deletions cut 1 base from V and 4 bases from J, with 11 bases between. Germline assignment: CDR1 SGHTA and CDR2 FQGNSA. The CDR3 nucleotides are TGTGCCAGCAGCTTAGTACGGGAGCGATACGAGCAGTACTTC. This gives the protein CASSLVRERYEQYF.

The chain employs TRBV29-1 and TRBJ2-5; possible D gene TRBD2, 5 bases. The CDR3 spans 11 residues. CDR1 is SQVTM and CDR2 is ANQGSEA in the germline V gene. Trimming took 6 bases from V and 3 from J, leaving 8 bases between them. The CDR3 spells CSVTGKETQYF. The CDR3 coding sequence is TGCAGCGTGACGGGAAAAGAGACCCAGTACTTC. The variable domain in full, with the rest retrieved from reference TRBV29-1 and TRBJ2-5, is SAVISQKPSRDICQRGTSLTIQCQVDSQVTMMFWYRQQPGQSLTLIATANQGSEATYESGFVIDKFPISRPNLTFSTLTVSNMSPEDSSIYLCSVTGKETQYFGPGTRLLVL.

The chain uses TRBV15 and TRBJ2-1; 11 bases line up with TRBD1. The CDR3 is 17 amino acids. Trimming took 1 base from V and 3 from J; bases not matched to a gene: 5. From germline, CDR1 is LNHNV and CDR2 YYDKDF (reference sequence). CDR3 sequence (DNA): TGTGCCACCAGCAGAGCGGGGACAGGGGGGAACTACAATGAGCAGTTCTTC. As protein: CATSRAGTGGNYNEQFF.

The chain employs TRBV10-3 and TRBJ1-1; the D is unclear. This CDR3 spans 12 amino acids. CDR1 and CDR2 (germline): ENHRY, SYGVKD. Deletions cut 4 bases from V and 4 bases from J, with 7 bases between. CDR3 sequence (DNA): TGTGCCATCAGTGGCATCACCACTGAAGCTTTCTTT. This encodes CAISGITTEAFF.

The rearrangement joins TRBV28 to TRBJ1-1, with D perhaps matching TRBD1 (6 bases). The germline V and J ends were trimmed by 5 bases and 0 bases, with 10 bases remaining between them. Germline CDR1 reads MDHEN; CDR2 reads SYDVKM. The CDR3 is 14 residues long. CDR3 amino acids: CASSLGQLNTEAFF. DNA for the CDR3: TGTGCCAGCAGTCTAGGACAGTTGAACACTGAAGCTTTCTTT.

This chain connects TRBV6-5 to TRBJ2-7, with D maybe TRBD2 (7 bases). The CDR3 sequence is 12 residues long. Germline V gives CDR1 MNHEY, CDR2 SVGAGI. Trimming pared 5 bases from V and 6 bases from J, leaving 11 bases between. The CDR3 is CASSPRGGEQYF. In nucleotides, the CDR3 is TGTGCCAGCAGTCCTAGGGGGGGCGAGCAGTACTTC.